This entry lists 19 T cell receptor beta chains sequenced from one sample in a study of blood T cell repertoires in COVID-19. Measured with immunoSEQ multiplex PCR; TCRdb has only the in-frame clones, and not every one. The sample shows about 75,000 clones, 75% to 90% of them seen only once. The sample comprised peripheral blood. Receptors originate from a human donor in a cohort sampled during active COVID-19.

The chain employs TRBV7-9 and TRBJ1-4; D may be TRBD1 (6 bases). The V end lost 4 bases, the J end lost 8 bases, and 11 bases lay between the germline ends. The V gene's germline CDR1 is SEHNR and CDR2 FQNEAQ (reference sequence). The CDR3 totals 13 residues. This CDR3 is CASSSGGEEKLFF. CDR3 nucleotides: TGTGCCAGCAGCTCGGGGGGCGAGGAAAAACTGTTTTTT. The entire variable domain, with the rest obtained from reference TRBV7-9 and TRBJ1-4, is as follows: DTGVSQNPRHKITKRGQNVTFRCDPISEHNRLYWYRQTLGQGPEFLTYFQNEAQLEKSRLLSDRFSAERPKGSFSTLEIQRTEQGDSAMYLCASSSGGEEKLFFGSGTQLSVL.

This clone was recorded once. This chain links TRBV10-3 with TRBJ2-5, with a tentative D call TRBD2 (5 bases). This CDR3 has 14 amino acids. V lost 4 bases and J lost 2, with 11 bases in between. The germline CDR1 and CDR2 sequences are ENHRY and SYGVKD. CDR3 coding DNA: TGTGCCATCAGTGGAGCCGGGAAGCAAGAGACCCAGTACTTC. Translation: CAISGAGKQETQYF.

The chain recombines TRBV2 with TRBJ2-1; D is possibly TRBD1 (5 bases). The CDR3 has 14 amino acids. Per the germline V gene, CDR1 is SNHLY and CDR2 is FYNNEI. With 5 bases removed from V and 2 bases from J, the gap between germline ends came to 10 bases. CDR3 in DNA: TGTGCCAGCAGTCGACAGTCTACCTACAATGAGCAGTTCTTC. This encodes CASSRQSTYNEQFF.

The gene calls are TRBV7-9 and TRBJ2-7, with D perhaps matching TRBD1 (5 bases). Germline CDR1 SEHNR, CDR2 FQNEAQ (reference sequence). The CDR3 loop spans 14 amino acids. The V gene lost 1 base and the J gene lost 0 bases, with 7 bases spanning the gap. The CDR3 DNA reads TGTGCCAGCAGCTTAGTAGGGGACTCCTACGAGCAGTACTTC. Translation gives CASSLVGDSYEQYF. Complete variable domain (other parts from reference TRBV7-9 and TRBJ2-7): DTGVSQNPRHKITKRGQNVTFRCDPISEHNRLYWYRQTLGQGPEFLTYFQNEAQLEKSRLLSDRFSAERPKGSFSTLEIQRTEQGDSAMYLCASSLVGDSYEQYFGPGTRLTVT.

This clone was picked up a small number of times. The chain uses TRBV7-3 and TRBJ2-1; 11 bases agree with TRBD2. The germline gives CDR1 SGHTA, CDR2 FQGTGA. The V and J ends lost 5 bases and 5 bases, in that order; junction bases with no gene match: 5. The CDR3 is made up of 15 amino acids. CDR3 loop: CASSPGLAGNNEQFF. CDR3 bases: TGTGCCAGCAGCCCAGGACTAGCGGGTAACAATGAGCAGTTCTTC.

V is TRBV6-2 or TRBV6-3 and J is TRBJ1-1, with a tentative D call TRBD1 (5 bases). Trimming shortened V by 2 bases and J by 4 bases, and 8 bases separated the two germline ends. This CDR3 comprises 13 residues. Germline CDR1 is MNHEY and CDR2 is SVGEGT. The CDR3 coding sequence is TGTGCCAGCAGTTACGGGGGGGGCACTGAAGCTTTCTTT. It specifies CASSYGGGTEAFF.

This chain uses TRBV2 with TRBJ2-3, with TRBD1 matching 8 bases. CDR1 is SNHLY, CDR2 FYNNEI, per germline. The J segment lost 2 bases and the V segment lost 6 bases, leaving 7 bases of the junction unmatched. The CDR3 has 15 residues. CDR3 nucleotide sequence: TGTGCCAGCAGCGCCTCGACAGGGGACACAGATACGCAGTATTTT. This codes for CASSASTGDTDTQYF.

The chain links TRBV30 to TRBJ2-1, with D hard to call. The CDR3 is 11 residues long. V lost 0 bases and J 10 bases, leaving 7 bases between the germline ends. Looked up from germline, CDR1 is GTSNPN and CDR2 is SVGIG (reference sequence). In DNA, the CDR3 is TGTGCCTGGAGTGTAGTCGGGGAGCAGTTCTTC. Translating it yields CAWSVVGEQFF.

This clone has a single count. The V gene is TRBV7-2, the J gene TRBJ1-5, with D perhaps TRBD1 (6 bases). Between the trimmed V and J ends, which lost 3 bases and 3 bases, there was a span of 12 bases. The CDR3 extends over 15 amino acids. The V gene's germline CDR1 is SGHTA and CDR2 FQGNSA. CDR3 in amino acids: CASSFSRDNNQPQHF. The CDR3 region has the DNA TGTGCCAGCAGCTTTTCCCGGGACAACAATCAGCCCCAGCATTTT.

The chain couples TRBV6-1 to TRBJ2-7; the match to TRBD1 covers 10 bases. Germline-derived CDR1 and CDR2 are MNHNS and SASEGT. The CDR3 contains 16 residues. V lost 4 bases to trimming and J lost 4 bases; unmatched junction nucleotides: 10. CDR3 DNA sequence: TGTGCCAGCAGTGGCTTTCTGACGGGACAGGGGTACGAGCAGTACTTC. This encodes CASSGFLTGQGYEQYF.

This clone is a singleton in its sample. The V and J genes are TRBV3-1 (or the pseudogene TRBV3-2) and TRBJ2-7, with 15 bases matching TRBD2. The junction had 2 bases not matched to a gene; V was cut back by 2 bases and J by 6 bases. The CDR3 contains 15 residues. CDR1 and CDR2 (germline): LGHDT, YNNKEL (reference sequence). This chain's CDR3 is CASSQPGLAGGEQYF. In nucleotides, the CDR3 is TGTGCCAGCAGCCAACCGGGACTAGCGGGAGGCGAGCAGTACTTC.

This chain joins TRBV6-5 and TRBJ2-1, with TRBD1 identical over 11 bases. There are 15 residues in the CDR3. Losses at the gene ends were 6 bases for V and 6 bases for J; bases not matched to a gene: 7. Germline CDR1 MNHEY, CDR2 SVGAGI. The CDR3 loop is CASRPDRGLGNEQFF. The CDR3 DNA reads TGTGCCAGCAGGCCGGACAGGGGGCTGGGCAATGAGCAGTTCTTC.

J is TRBJ1-1 and V is TRBV9; a weak D match, TRBD1 (5 bases). Germline CDR1 is SGDLS and CDR2 is YYNGEE. This CDR3 has 18 amino acids. Trimming removed 4 bases at V and 1 base at J, with 23 bases between. The CDR3 sequence: CASSSLGGPYQKNTEAFF. The DNA for the CDR3 is TGTGCCAGCAGCTCTTTGGGGGGACCCTACCAGAAGAACACTGAAGCTTTCTTT. Drawing the rest from reference TRBV9 and TRBJ1-1, the complete variable domain is DSGVTQTPKHLITATGQRVTLRCSPRSGDLSVYWYQQSLDQGLQFLIQYYNGEERAKGNILERFSAQQFPDLHSELNLSSLELGDSALYFCASSSLGGPYQKNTEAFFGQGTRLTVV.

The V call is TRBV7-3, the J call TRBJ2-3; 10 bases are a match to TRBD2. The CDR3 has 15 residues. Germline values: CDR1 SGHTA, CDR2 FQGTGA. V was clipped by 5 bases and J by 6 bases; unmatched bases: 8. In DNA form, the CDR3 reads TGTGCCAGCAGCCGTACTAGCGGGGAGGGGGATACGCAGTATTTT. Protein product: CASSRTSGEGDTQYF.

The chain employs TRBV6-5 and TRBJ1-2; no clear D gene. The V gene's germline CDR1 is MNHEY and CDR2 SVGAGI. Trimming took 0 bases from V and 2 from J, leaving 7 bases between them. The CDR3 extends over 14 amino acids. CDR3 DNA: TGTGCCAGCAGTTACTCAACAGAGAACTATGGCTACACCTTC. This sequence encodes CASSYSTENYGYTF.

The rearrangement joins TRBV10-3 to TRBJ2-1; the D gene is possibly TRBD1 (5 bases). V gave up 4 bases and J gave up 9 bases, with 16 bases separating them. The CDR3 is made up of 14 amino acids. CDR1 ENHRY and CDR2 SYGVKD come from the germline V gene. CDR3 in DNA: TGTGCCATCAGTGCTAACCCAACTACAGGTGAGCAGTTCTTC. Its translation is CAISANPTTGEQFF.

The chain employs TRBV5-4 and TRBJ2-7, with 11 bases fitting TRBD2. Germline assignment: CDR1 SGHNT and CDR2 YYREEE (reference sequence). CDR3 length: 15 amino acids. V lost 3 bases and J lost 2; bases outside the gene matches: 4. CDR3 residues: CASSYLAGGTYEQYF. DNA for the CDR3: TGTGCCAGCAGCTACCTAGCGGGGGGCACCTACGAGCAGTACTTC.

The CDR3 reads CASSIDLVGLPPVNEQFF. In DNA form, the CDR3 reads TGTGCCAGTAGTATAGATTTGGTAGGACTACCCCCTGTCAATGAGCAGTTCTTC. The chain employs TRBV19 and TRBJ2-1; weak D call: TRBD2 (6 bases). Trimming shortened V by 0 bases and J by 6 bases, and 21 bases separated the two germline ends. The CDR3 sequence is 18 residues long. Germline values: CDR1 LNHDA, CDR2 SQIVND (reference sequence).

CDR3 DNA sequence: TGTGCCAGCAGGTCCGGTGGAGCCAAAAACATTCAGTACTTC. It specifies CASRSGGAKNIQYF. V is TRBV6-6 and J is TRBJ2-4; D not resolved. This CDR3 is built from 14 residues. V was pared by 6 bases and J by 0 bases, with 9 bases between. CDR1 MNHNY and CDR2 SVGAGI come from the germline V gene (reference sequence).